Presented here are 9 T cell receptor beta chains from one specimen sequenced in a study of blood T cell repertoires in COVID-19. Sequencing used immunoSEQ multiplex PCR; TCRdb keeps in-frame clones, though not all of them. Here the sample spans 30,000 to 35,000 clones, 85% to 90% being singletons. Sample: peripheral blood. All receptors derive from a woman between 70 and 85 years old with active COVID-19.

This chain joins TRBV30 and TRBJ1-4; 7 positions match TRBD1. V lost 3 bases, J lost 8 bases, and 12 bases stayed unmatched. Germline CDR1 reads GTSNPN; CDR2 reads SVGIG (reference sequence). This CDR3 has 15 amino acids. The CDR3 DNA sequence: TGTGCCTGGAGCACACAGGGGCAGGGGCAGGAAAAACTGTTTTTT. Encoded protein: CAWSTQGQGQEKLFF.

The CDR3 region has the DNA TGTGCCAGCAGTGGGGGACAGGGGAATCAGCCCCAGCATTTT. Protein: CASSGGQGNQPQHF. The V call is TRBV28, the J call TRBJ1-5; 10 bases line up with TRBD1. V was pared by 5 bases and J by 4 bases, with 2 bases of the junction left unmatched. The CDR3 is 14 amino acids. The V gene's germline CDR1 is MDHEN and CDR2 SYDVKM.

The gene calls are TRBV4-3 and TRBJ2-7; possible D gene TRBD1, 6 bases. CDR1 and CDR2 from the germline V gene are LGHNA and YSLEER. Deletions cut 0 bases from V and 3 bases from J, with 12 bases between. This CDR3 is 15 amino acids long. For the CDR3, the DNA is TGCGCCAGCAGCCAAGACCTGACAGGAGTCTACGAGCAGTACTTC. This codes for CASSQDLTGVYEQYF.

The chain combines TRBV18 with TRBJ1-3; TRBD1 matches 7 bases. The CDR3 is 14 residues long. V trimming: 2 bases; J trimming: 8 bases; junction bases outside the gene matches: 6. Germline V gene data show CDR1 as KGHSH and CDR2 as LQKENI. The CDR3 protein is CASSPDRERDTIYF. The CDR3 DNA reads TGTGCCAGCTCACCAGACAGGGAGAGGGACACCATATATTTT. The full variable domain, with the rest looked up from reference TRBV18 and TRBJ1-3, is NAGVMQNPRHLVRRRGQEARLRCSPMKGHSHVYWYRQLPEEGLKFMVYLQKENIIDESGMPKERFSAEFPKEGPSILRIQQVVRGDSAAYFCASSPDRERDTIYFGEGSWLTVV.

The genes are TRBV3-1 (or the pseudogene TRBV3-2) and TRBJ2-1; TRBD2 is a possible D gene (6 bases). Between the trimmed V and J ends, which lost 5 bases and 4 bases, there was a span of 15 bases. Germline V gene lookup returns CDR1 LGHDT and CDR2 YNNKEL (reference sequence). The CDR3 covers 15 residues. The CDR3 is CASSAPFGGYNEQFF. The CDR3 nucleotides are TGTGCCAGCAGCGCGCCCTTCGGGGGATACAATGAGCAGTTCTTC.

The chain is built from TRBV4-2 and TRBJ1-2; 10 bases fit TRBD1. Germline CDR1 reads LGHNA; CDR2 reads YNFKEQ. This CDR3 comprises 15 residues. Trimming cost V 0 bases and J 8 bases; bases outside gene matches: 6. The CDR3 loop reads CASSQDRDRGQGYTF. In DNA, the CDR3 is TGTGCCAGCAGCCAAGATAGAGACAGGGGGCAGGGCTACACCTTC.

The rearrangement joins TRBV6-5 to TRBJ1-2; D is unclear. Germline V lookup: CDR1 MNHEY, CDR2 SVGAGI. This CDR3 has 14 amino acids. Trimming took off 6 bases at V and 13 bases at J, with 24 bases between the two ends. The CDR3 region has the DNA TGTGCCAGCAGAGCCCGGGTCCCCCCATATATCTTCACCTTC. It specifies CASRARVPPYIFTF.

This chain connects TRBV10-2 to TRBJ2-3, with D tentatively TRBD2 (7 bases). Germline CDR1 is WSHSY and CDR2 is SAAADI. Deletions cut 7 bases from V and 3 bases from J, with 20 bases between. The CDR3 totals 16 residues. The CDR3 DNA is TGCGCCAGCACCACGGGCCGGGGGGCCAGGACAGATACGCAGTATTTT. Translated, it gives CASTTGRGARTDTQYF.

CDR3 in DNA: TGTGCCAGCAGTAAAACAGGGATTCGTGAAAAACTGTTTTTT. Translated, it gives CASSKTGIREKLFF. The chain couples TRBV28 to TRBJ1-4; TRBD1 might be the D (6 bases). Trimming took off 5 bases at V and 7 bases at J, with 14 bases between the two ends. CDR3 length: 14 residues. The V gene's germline CDR1 is MDHEN and CDR2 SYDVKM. Full variable domain (missing parts from reference TRBV28 and TRBJ1-4): DVKVTQSSRYLVKRTGEKVFLECVQDMDHENMFWYRQDPGLGLRLIYFSYDVKMKEKGDIPEGYSVSREKKERFSLILESASTNQTSMYLCASSKTGIREKLFFGSGTQLSVL.